This T cell receptor (beta chain) derives from a study of follicular helper T cells after annual influenza vaccination. General study findings and limits: Most later recoveries of Day 7 ICOS+CD38+ clones were ICOS-CD38- cTfh. Change in circulating plasmablasts correlated with ICOS+CD38+ cTfh clonality change.

This CDR3 has 15 residues. CDR1 is SGHRS, CDR2 YFSETQ, per germline. Trimming cost V 0 bases and J 0 bases, with 8 bases left between them. Sequencing was performed with immunoSEQ multiplex PCR; in TCRdb, only in-frame clones are kept and a portion is missing. Among approximately 10,000 clones listed, 65% to 85% were seen once. Specified time point: 2014-2015 season, 7 days after vaccination. Adults were given seasonal inactivated influenza vaccine, and blood CD4 subsets were sorted before and after vaccination. Per time point, roughly 40-100 mL of blood was sampled. About this clone: The antigen is not known.

V gene TRBV5-1 combines with J gene TRBJ2-3; no firm D call. Sequences were derived from CXCR5+ CD38- circulating T follicular helper cells from blood, sampled 7 days after influenza vaccination. Specified subset: circulating Tfh, non-naive CD4+CXCR5+PD-1+ (ICOS+CD38+ or ICOS-CD38-). The sequence was collected from an adult who received the influenza vaccine. CDR3 in DNA: TGCGCCAGCAGCTTGGGCAGCCGAAGCACAGATACGCAGTATTTT. This gives the protein CASSLGSRSTDTQYF.